Each of the 26 T cell receptor beta chains below was sequenced from the same sample in a study of cytomegalovirus exposure and HLA in healthy donors. Sequencing used immunoSEQ multiplex PCR; TCRdb keeps in-frame clones, though not all of them. The sample includes 100,000 to 150,000 clones, around 89% of them seen just once. The sequencing sample was made of PBMCs. These TCRs come from a young man in good health and CMV-seronegative.

The chain has TRBV6-1 and TRBJ2-1; TRBD2 might be the D (5 bases). Per germline, CDR1 MNHNS and CDR2 SASEGT. Trimming removed 6 bases at V and 4 bases at J, with 10 bases between. This CDR3 comprises 13 residues. The CDR3 sequence: CASRRGLYNEQFF. CDR3 in DNA: TGTGCCAGCAGACGGGGTCTATACAATGAGCAGTTCTTC.

The chain has TRBV7-8 and TRBJ1-2; possible D gene TRBD1, 5 bases. The CDR3 is 18 amino acids. V was trimmed by 5 bases and J by 0 bases, leaving 22 bases between them. The germline CDR1 and CDR2 sequences are SGHVS and FQNEAQ. In DNA, the CDR3 is TGTGCCAGCAGCCCAACCGGTCAGGGAATTAAACCTAACTATGGCTACACCTTC. Residues: CASSPTGQGIKPNYGYTF.

The chain links TRBV10-1 to TRBJ1-1, with 9 bases lining up with TRBD1. There are 16 residues in the CDR3. With V trimmed by 4 bases and J by 5 bases, 11 bases remained unmatched. Per the germline V gene, CDR1 is WNHNN and CDR2 is SYGVQD (reference sequence). The CDR3 region has the DNA TGCGCCAGCAGTGCGACACCCGGGACAGGGTGGACTGAAGCTTTCTTT. Translated: CASSATPGTGWTEAFF.

The chain has TRBV5-5 and TRBJ2-7; D remains ambiguous. V lost 3 bases, J lost 4 bases, and 8 bases lay in between. This CDR3 is built from 12 residues. Germline values: CDR1 SGHKS, CDR2 YYEKEE (reference sequence). CDR3 in amino acids: CASSSRQYEQYF. CDR3 coding DNA: TGTGCCAGCAGCTCACGCCAGTACGAGCAGTACTTC.

This clone came up a few times. The genes are TRBV28 and TRBJ2-7; a weak D match, TRBD2 (7 bases). V was trimmed by 5 bases and J by 4 bases, leaving 18 bases between them. The CDR3 is 15 amino acids. Germline CDR1 MDHEN, CDR2 SYDVKM. The CDR3 loop is CASSKSSRGGYEQYF. In nucleotides, the CDR3 is TGTGCCAGCAGTAAATCGAGTAGGGGGGGGTACGAGCAGTACTTC.

The chain uses TRBV28 and TRBJ1-5; D unclear. Per the germline V gene, CDR1 is MDHEN and CDR2 is SYDVKM. Trimming left V 8 bases short and J 4 bases short, with 15 bases between. The CDR3 totals 14 residues. CDR3 loop: CASLKTGRNQPQHF. The CDR3 region has the DNA TGTGCCAGCCTAAAGACCGGGAGGAATCAGCCCCAGCATTTT.

V usage is TRBV30 and J usage is TRBJ1-4, with 7 bases lining up with TRBD1. Germline trimming cut 4 bases from V and 0 bases from J; bases unmatched to any gene: 8. Germline-derived CDR1 and CDR2 are GTSNPN and SVGIG (reference sequence). The CDR3 is made up of 16 amino acids. CDR3 sequence (DNA): TGTGCCTGGACGGACAGGCAAATTGCAACTAATGAAAAACTGTTTTTT. Translating it yields CAWTDRQIATNEKLFF. Complete variable domain (other parts from reference TRBV30 and TRBJ1-4): SQTIHQWPATLVQPVGSPLSLECTVEGTSNPNLYWYRQAAGRGLQLLFYSVGIGQISSEVPQNLSASRPQDRQFILSSKKLLLSDSGFYLCAWTDRQIATNEKLFFGSGTQLSVL.

This chain links TRBV25-1 with TRBJ1-2, with 9 bases that match TRBD1. V was pared by 4 bases and J by 6 bases, with 0 bases of the junction left unmatched. Germline V CDR1 and CDR2: MGHDK, SYGVNS. This CDR3 region has 12 residues. Written as DNA, the CDR3 is TGTGCCAGCAGTGGGACAGGGGATGGCTACACCTTC. Its protein is CASSGTGDGYTF.

The chain combines TRBV6-5 with TRBJ1-2; the match to TRBD1 covers 9 bases. The V segment lost 6 bases and the J segment 3 bases; nucleotides outside the gene matches: 2. The germline V gene encodes CDR1 MNHEY and CDR2 SVGAGI. The CDR3 sequence is 13 residues long. In DNA form, the CDR3 reads TGTGCCAGCAGCCGGGACAGGGACTATGGCTACACCTTC. This codes for CASSRDRDYGYTF.

CDR3 DNA: TGTGCCAGCAGCCCCGCAGCCGGGACTAGTAATGAGCAGTTCTTC. It is translated as CASSPAAGTSNEQFF. V and J are TRBV5-4 and TRBJ2-1; 8 bases map to TRBD2. Germline assignment: CDR1 SGHNT and CDR2 YYREEE (reference sequence). V gave up 4 bases and J gave up 7 bases; unmatched junction bases: 10. CDR3 size: 15 residues. Drawing the rest from reference TRBV5-4 and TRBJ2-1, the complete variable domain is ETGVTQSPTHLIKTRGQQVTLRCSSQSGHNTVSWYQQALGQGPQFIFQYYREEENGRGNFPPRFSGLQFPNYSSELNVNALELDDSALYLCASSPAAGTSNEQFFGPGTRLTVL.

The chain has TRBV10-2 and TRBJ2-2, with a possible D match to TRBD1 (5 bases). Trimming left V 7 bases short and J 0 bases short, with 9 bases between. The CDR3 loop spans 14 amino acids. Per germline, CDR1 WSHSY and CDR2 SAAADI. CDR3 residues: CASTDRPNTGELFF. DNA of the CDR3: TGCGCCAGCACCGACAGACCGAACACCGGGGAGCTGTTTTTT.

The V gene is TRBV5-6, the J gene TRBJ1-2, with D possibly matching TRBD1 (6 bases). This CDR3 has 16 amino acids. Germline V gene sequence: CDR1 SGHDT, CDR2 YYEEEE. Trimming removed 4 bases at V and 8 bases at J, with 24 bases between. Here the CDR3 DNA reads TGTGCCAGCAGCCCCACCTGGGCGGGGGCCGGCGACGGCTACACCTTC. Encoded protein: CASSPTWAGAGDGYTF.

The CDR3 loop is CASSQVSPGTGVTEAFF. In DNA, the CDR3 is TGTGCCAGCAGCCAAGTTTCACCCGGGACAGGGGTTACTGAAGCTTTCTTT. V and J are TRBV14 and TRBJ1-1; TRBD1 agrees at 10 bases. CDR1 SGHDN and CDR2 FVKESK come from the germline V gene. The CDR3 is made up of 17 amino acids. V lost 1 base and J lost 5; bases outside the gene matches: 10.

This clone was recorded many times. The chain carries TRBV5-8 and TRBJ1-5; D gene ambiguous. CDR1 is SGHTS and CDR2 is YDEGEE in the germline V gene. The CDR3 has 12 amino acids. Trimming took off 0 bases at V and 9 bases at J, with 7 bases between the two ends. CDR3 DNA sequence: TGTGCCAGCAGCTTGGACCCGGGGCCCCAGCATTTT. Translation: CASSLDPGPQHF.

V is TRBV2 and J is TRBJ1-1, with 12 bases lining up with TRBD1. V shed 3 bases and J 11 bases; nucleotides not matched to a gene: 7. CDR3 size: 14 residues. Germline-derived CDR1 and CDR2 are SNHLY and FYNNEI. The chain's CDR3 is CASSEGQGAGFAFF. For the CDR3, the DNA is TGTGCCAGCAGTGAGGGACAGGGGGCGGGATTCGCTTTCTTT. The variable domain in full, completed from reference TRBV2 and TRBJ1-1, reads EPEVTQTPSHQVTQMGQEVILRCVPISNHLYFYWYRQILGQKVEFLVSFYNNEISEKSEIFDDQFSVERPDGSNFTLKIRSTKLEDSAMYFCASSEGQGAGFAFFGQGTRLTVV.

The V gene is TRBV2, the J gene TRBJ1-1, with 7 bases identical to TRBD1. The CDR3 spans 13 residues. CDR1 and CDR2 from the germline V gene are SNHLY and FYNNEI. The ends lost 10 bases at V and 2 bases at J; junction bases unmatched: 7. CDR3 nucleotide sequence: TGTGCCAACGAGGACAGGCGAAACACTGAAGCTTTCTTT. Its translation is CANEDRRNTEAFF.

The V call is TRBV27, the J call TRBJ2-7; D might be TRBD2 (6 bases). The V gene's germline CDR1 is MNHEY and CDR2 SMNVEV (reference sequence). V shed 5 bases and J shed 3 bases, with 14 bases lying between them. The length of the CDR3 is 14 residues. For the CDR3, the DNA is TGTGCCAGCAGTCGAAATTCGGGGGTCTACGAGCAGTACTTC. Amino acid sequence: CASSRNSGVYEQYF.

This chain connects TRBV15 to TRBJ1-5, with D tentatively TRBD1 (5 bases). Germline V CDR1 and CDR2: LNHNV, YYDKDF (reference sequence). The CDR3 totals 15 residues. Trimming took off 3 bases at V and 2 bases at J, with 11 bases between the two ends. CDR3 amino acids: CATSSFPGGNQPQHF. Here the CDR3 DNA reads TGTGCCACCAGCAGCTTCCCGGGGGGCAATCAGCCCCAGCATTTT.

The chain uses TRBV6-4 and TRBJ1-1; D is unclear. There are 15 residues in the CDR3. Germline V gives CDR1 MRHNA, CDR2 SNTAGT. Trimming cost V 6 bases and J 1 base, with 15 bases left between them. The CDR3 region has the DNA TGTGCCAGCAGGGTGTATGGGAGGGAGAACACTGAAGCTTTCTTT. Protein product: CASRVYGRENTEAFF.

This chain connects TRBV28 to TRBJ1-2; 7 positions match TRBD1. Trimming at V came to 2 bases and at J to 2 bases, leaving 2 bases not matched to a gene. Germline loops: CDR1 MDHEN, CDR2 SYDVKM. This CDR3 spans 14 amino acids. The CDR3 bases are TGTGCCAGCAGTTTAGGACAGGAGAACTATGGCTACACCTTC. It encodes CASSLGQENYGYTF.

In this sample, this clone turned up once. This chain connects TRBV6-6 to TRBJ2-7; TRBD1 matches 7 bases. This CDR3 is 15 amino acids long. Unmatched junction bases numbered 4, after V lost 0 bases and J lost 2 bases. Looked up from germline, CDR1 is MNHNY and CDR2 is SVGAGI (reference sequence). The CDR3 DNA reads TGTGCCAGCAGTTACTCTAACAGGGGAGCCTACGAGCAGTACTTC. Residues: CASSYSNRGAYEQYF.

This clone is a singleton in its sample. J is TRBJ2-1 and V is TRBV10-1; maybe TRBD2 (6 bases). The germline V and J ends were trimmed by 2 bases and 4 bases, with 15 bases remaining between them. This CDR3 has 16 amino acids. Germline assignment: CDR1 WNHNN and CDR2 SYGVQD (reference sequence). CDR3 sequence reads: CASSELRAGGYNEQFF. CDR3 bases: TGCGCCAGCAGTGAGCTTCGAGCGGGCGGATACAATGAGCAGTTCTTC.

V and J are TRBV28 and TRBJ2-7; TRBD1 agrees at 9 bases. This CDR3 contains 16 residues. Germline V gene lookup returns CDR1 MDHEN and CDR2 SYDVKM. Germline trimming cut 5 bases from V and 1 base from J; bases unmatched to any gene: 9. The CDR3 loop is CASSISYGTGSYEQYF. The DNA for the CDR3 is TGTGCCAGCAGTATATCATACGGGACAGGGTCCTACGAGCAGTACTTC.

The chain recombines TRBV7-2 with TRBJ2-5, with 11 bases aligning to TRBD2. The J segment lost 5 bases and the V segment lost 2 bases, leaving 7 bases of the junction unmatched. This CDR3 region has 16 residues. Germline V lookup: CDR1 SGHTA, CDR2 FQGNSA. Here the CDR3 DNA reads TGTGCCAGCAGCTTACCCTCTAGCGGGGGGATCGAGACCCAGTACTTC. Translating it yields CASSLPSSGGIETQYF.

Remarks on this clone: The junction does not match germline at one end; this may be a read error. V usage is TRBV5-1 and J usage is TRBJ1-5; D remains unclear. CDR1 and CDR2 (germline): SGHRS, YFSETQ. CDR3 length: 15 residues. The CDR3 bases are TGCGCCAGCAGCTTGCAGCCGTCTAGCGATCAGCCCCAGCATTTT. It translates to CASSLQPSSDQPQHF.

The chain recombines TRBV28 with TRBJ2-7; D uncertain. The V end was cut by 4 bases, the J end by 2 bases, with 9 bases between. Germline values: CDR1 MDHEN, CDR2 SYDVKM. This CDR3 spans 13 amino acids. The CDR3 loop is CASSSTEAYEQYF. For the CDR3, the DNA is TGTGCCAGCAGTTCAACCGAGGCCTACGAGCAGTACTTC.